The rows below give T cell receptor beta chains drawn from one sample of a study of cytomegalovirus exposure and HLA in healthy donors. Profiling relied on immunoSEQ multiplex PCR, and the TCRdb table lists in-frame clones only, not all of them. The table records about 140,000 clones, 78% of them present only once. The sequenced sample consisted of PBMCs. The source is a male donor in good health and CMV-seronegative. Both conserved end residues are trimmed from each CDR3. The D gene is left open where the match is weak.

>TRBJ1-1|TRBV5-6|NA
ASSLGQEPQWNTEAF
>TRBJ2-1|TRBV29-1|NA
SVDNRAVNEQF
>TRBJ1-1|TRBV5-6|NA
ASSPNLGGITEAF
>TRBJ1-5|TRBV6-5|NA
ASSAGGFGQPQH
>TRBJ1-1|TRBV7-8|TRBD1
ASSLEWTGATEAF
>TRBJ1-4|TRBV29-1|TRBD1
SADTAGTGNEKLF
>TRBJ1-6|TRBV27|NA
ASSLYGSNSPLH
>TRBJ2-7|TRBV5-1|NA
ASSPIGSYEQY
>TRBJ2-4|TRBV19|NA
ASSIEDWTKNIQY
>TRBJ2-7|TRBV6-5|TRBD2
ASRSGTSKSREQY
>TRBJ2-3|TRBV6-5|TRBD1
ASSRDRASTDTQY
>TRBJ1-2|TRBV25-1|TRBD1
ASSARTGGFYGYP
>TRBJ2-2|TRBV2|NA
ASHKGAAGELF
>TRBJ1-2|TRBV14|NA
ASSQALGYGYT
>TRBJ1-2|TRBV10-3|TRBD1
ATGPGQGRGYT
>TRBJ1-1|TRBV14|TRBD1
ASSLTGTGETEAF
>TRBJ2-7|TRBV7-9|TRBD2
ASSFRGVGEQY
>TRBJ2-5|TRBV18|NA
ASSPSSPETQY
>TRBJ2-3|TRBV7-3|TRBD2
ASSSVTSGRVDTQY
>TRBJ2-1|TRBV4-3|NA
ASSQDRNSLNEQF